A single sample is the source of the 2 T cell receptor beta chains below, sequenced in a study of CD8 T cells in ankylosing spondylitis. TCRdb ran MiXCR on the 5' RACE reads and lists one entry per CDR3 protein. Counted here are about 140,000 distinct CDR3 sequences, approximately 10% occurring once; the ten biggest clones make up around 4.1%. The specimen sequenced was blood, either unsorted or a sorted T cell fraction (not recorded which). These receptors were collected from a female donor with ankylosing spondylitis or in good health (not recorded which).

This clonotype appeared many times. V gene TRBV7-8 combines with J gene TRBJ2-5, with 9 bases matching TRBD2. Germline V gene sequence: CDR1 SGHVS, CDR2 FQNEAQ. The CDR3 sequence is 17 residues long. Trimming took 4 bases from V and 1 from J; bases not matched to a gene: 10. CDR3 amino acids: CASSSPASGKSQETQYF. CDR3 DNA sequence: TGTGCCAGCAGCTCGCCAGCTAGCGGGAAGAGCCAAGAGACCCAGTACTTC. Based on the CDR3 plus reference TRBV7-8 and TRBJ2-5, the full variable domain is GAGVSQSPRYKVAKRGQDVALRCDPISGHVSLFWYQQALGQGPEFLTYFQNEAQLDKSGLPSDRFFAERPEGSVSTLKIQRTQQEDSAVYLCASSSPASGKSQETQYFGPGTRLLVL.

This clonotype was counted many times. The rearrangement joins TRBV6-1 to TRBJ2-1, with 12 nucleotides matching TRBD2. CDR1 is MNHNS and CDR2 is SASEGT in the germline V gene. CDR3 length: 14 residues. V dropped 5 bases and J dropped 7; count of bases not matched to a gene: 3. The CDR3 loop is CASSLAGGLNEQFF. In DNA form, the CDR3 reads TGTGCCAGCAGTCTAGCGGGAGGGTTGAATGAGCAGTTCTTC.